These 21 T cell receptor beta chains were all obtained from the same sample, sequenced in a study of T-cell reconstitution after alpha-beta-depleted transplantation in children. The library targeted TCRbeta and was prepared with unique molecular identifiers. TCRdb re-called the PCR reads with MiXCR, one entry per CDR3 protein. The table records some 500,000 distinct CDR3 sequences, roughly 18% of them present only once. Source: PBMCs from the stem cell graft donor, taken from the stem cell graft. The receptors originated from a human donor who donated a stem cell graft to a child with acute lymphoblastic leukemia.

V is TRBV7-9 and J is TRBJ2-7; 12 positions agree with TRBD1. The J segment lost 5 bases and the V segment lost 3 bases, leaving 5 bases of the junction unmatched. The length of the CDR3 is 15 residues. Germline loops: CDR1 SEHNR, CDR2 FQNEAQ (reference sequence). CDR3 in amino acids: CASSFPGTGGHEQYF. The CDR3 DNA sequence: TGTGCCAGCAGCTTTCCCGGGACAGGGGGCCACGAGCAGTACTTC.

This clonotype was seen only a few times. The chain recombines TRBV10-3 with TRBJ2-5, with TRBD2 matching 9 bases. With 2 bases clipped from V and 4 bases from J, the junction kept 11 bases outside the gene matches. The CDR3 is 17 residues long. The V gene's germline CDR1 is ENHRY and CDR2 SYGVKD. In DNA, the CDR3 is TGTGCCATCAGTGAGGCGGGACTAGCACAGTCGCGAGAGACCCAGTACTTC. Translation: CAISEAGLAQSRETQYF.

This chain links TRBV28 with TRBJ2-7; 10 nucleotides agree with TRBD2. Per the germline V gene, CDR1 is MDHEN and CDR2 is SYDVKM. The junction had 1 base not matched to a gene; V was cut back by 8 bases and J by 3 bases. The CDR3 sequence is 12 residues long. This CDR3 is CASRLAGYEQYF. The CDR3 coding sequence is TGTGCCAGCCGACTAGCGGGCTACGAGCAGTACTTC.

The chain recombines TRBV20-1 with TRBJ2-7; TRBD2 matches 9 bases. From germline, CDR1 is DFQATT and CDR2 SNEGSKA (reference sequence). This CDR3 has 14 amino acids. V lost 5 bases and J lost 0; bases outside the gene matches: 5. Here the CDR3 reads CSAPLSGSSYEQYF. The CDR3 DNA reads TGCAGTGCTCCCCTTAGCGGGAGCTCCTACGAGCAGTACTTC.

This rearrangement joins TRBV3-1 to TRBJ2-1; 8 nucleotides match TRBD2. The CDR3 consists of 18 residues. Germline CDR1 is LGHDT and CDR2 is YNNKEL (reference sequence). J lost 10 bases, V lost 1 base, and 18 bases had no gene match. The CDR3 region is CASSQAGETGGVPVEQFF. DNA for the CDR3: TGTGCCAGCAGCCAAGCGGGGGAGACGGGAGGGGTCCCGGTGGAGCAGTTCTTC.

Comment on this clonotype: A much bigger clone sits one base away, suggesting this may be a read error. V usage is TRBV19 and J usage is TRBJ1-1; D is uncertain. V was shortened by 9 bases and J by 1 base, with 6 bases between the two germline ends. CDR3 length: 11 residues. In germline, CDR1 is LNHDA, CDR2 SQIVND (reference sequence). The CDR3 reads CASTRNTEAFF. The CDR3 nucleotides are TGTGCCAGCACAAGGAACACTGAAGCTTTCTTT.

This clonotype was seen a few times. This chain links TRBV30 with TRBJ2-7; D unclear. CDR3 length equals 11 residues. Germline loops: CDR1 GTSNPN, CDR2 SVGIG (reference sequence). Trimming cost V 1 base and J 9 bases, with 10 bases left between them. The CDR3 loop reads CAWSDGTAQYF. The CDR3 nucleotides are TGTGCCTGGAGTGATGGTACCGCGCAGTACTTC.

The rearrangement uses TRBV10-1 and TRBJ2-5; 11 bases line up with TRBD2. There are 15 residues in the CDR3. Looked up from germline, CDR1 is WNHNN and CDR2 is SYGVQD (reference sequence). V shed 6 bases and J 2 bases; nucleotides not matched to a gene: 5. The CDR3 region has the DNA TGCGCCAGCAGCTTGACTAGCGGGGCACAAGAGACCCAGTACTTC. Its protein product is CASSLTSGAQETQYF.

This chain links TRBV4-1 with TRBJ2-4; a possible D gene is TRBD1 (5 bases). Germline V lookup: CDR1 MGHRA, CDR2 YSYEKL. The CDR3 is 16 residues long. The ends were cut back, 4 bases at V and 7 bases at J, with 20 bases in the middle. The chain's CDR3 is CASSLTPLDRGNIQYF. The CDR3 region has the DNA TGCGCCAGCAGCCTGACCCCTCTCGACAGAGGCAACATTCAGTACTTC.

This clonotype has just a few counts. The CDR3 protein is CASSVQPGASTDTQYF. CDR3 coding DNA: TGTGCCAGCAGCGTACAACCGGGAGCTAGCACAGATACGCAGTATTTT. The chain links TRBV5-5 to TRBJ2-3, with D possibly matching TRBD2 (6 bases). CDR1 SGHKS and CDR2 YYEKEE come from the germline V gene (reference sequence). V shed 4 bases and J shed 0 bases, with 15 bases lying between them. The length of the CDR3 is 16 residues.

The V gene is TRBV3-1, the J gene TRBJ2-3; TRBD2 agrees at 7 bases. V lost 0 bases to trimming and J lost 9 bases; unmatched junction nucleotides: 15. The germline V gene encodes CDR1 LGHDT and CDR2 YNNKEL (reference sequence). The CDR3 is 17 residues long. The CDR3 region is CASSQDSSMGGWVTQYF. The DNA for the CDR3 is TGTGCCAGCAGCCAAGATTCGTCGATGGGAGGGTGGGTCACGCAGTATTTT.

This clonotype was detected only a few times. The chain links TRBV24-1 to TRBJ2-1, with 15 bases fitting TRBD2. The germline CDR1 and CDR2 sequences are KGHDR and SFDVKD. J was trimmed by 8 bases and V by 2 bases; bases with no gene match: 6. The CDR3 length is 17 residues. CDR3 DNA: TGTGCCACCAGTGATTGGACTAGCGGGAGGGCCAGCGATGAGCAGTTCTTC. Translating gives CATSDWTSGRASDEQFF.

V usage is TRBV20-1 and J usage is TRBJ2-2; perhaps TRBD2 as D (6 bases). The CDR3 is 17 residues long. Germline assignment: CDR1 DFQATT and CDR2 SNEGSKA (reference sequence). V gave up 0 bases and J gave up 4 bases, with 18 bases separating them. The CDR3 nucleotides are TGCAGTGCTAGAGATTTAGTTGGAATTAGCGGCACCGGGGAGCTGTTTTTT. Protein product: CSARDLVGISGTGELFF.

This clonotype was detected only a few times. The chain has TRBV7-9 and TRBJ2-3, with 12 bases matching TRBD2. In germline, CDR1 is SEHNR, CDR2 FQNEAQ (reference sequence). After removal of 5 bases from V and 1 base from J, the junction contained 4 bases not matched to a gene. This CDR3 is built from 16 residues. CDR3 sequence reads: CASSHGLAGRTDTQYF. In DNA, the CDR3 is TGTGCCAGCAGCCACGGACTAGCGGGGCGCACAGATACGCAGTATTTT.

This clonotype was picked up a small number of times. CDR3 residues: CASSGSRGGPSSYEQYF. CDR3 coding DNA: TGTGCCAGCAGCGGCTCAAGGGGCGGGCCGAGCTCCTACGAGCAGTACTTC. V usage is TRBV9 and J usage is TRBJ2-7; D is tentatively TRBD1 or TRBD2 (5 bases each). The germline CDR1 and CDR2 sequences are SGDLS and YYNGEE. V was clipped by 3 bases and J by 0 bases, with 19 bases between them. The CDR3 loop spans 17 amino acids.

In DNA, the CDR3 is TGTGCCAGCAGCTTTATTACGACGGCTAGCGGGGGGGGTGAGCAGTTCTTC. Protein sequence: CASSFITTASGGGEQFF. The chain uses TRBV5-4 and TRBJ2-1; TRBD2 matches 12 bases. Trimming removed 2 bases from V and 9 bases from J; junction bases left unmatched: 12. CDR3 length equals 17 residues. Germline CDR1 and CDR2: SGHNT and YYREEE (reference sequence).

This clonotype appeared a few times. This chain connects TRBV10-3 to TRBJ2-7, with TRBD1 identical over 7 bases. This CDR3 contains 15 residues. Losses at the gene ends were 8 bases for V and 4 bases for J; bases not matched to a gene: 14. Germline-derived CDR1 and CDR2 are ENHRY and SYGVKD. CDR3 nucleotides: TGTGCCATCGGAAGAGTCCGGGACAGACCATACGAGCAGTACTTC. This translates into CAIGRVRDRPYEQYF.

This clonotype was observed a few times. This chain's CDR3 is CASSLELVNTQYF. The DNA for the CDR3 is TGCGCCAGCAGCTTGGAGCTAGTTAATACGCAGTATTTT. The chain couples TRBV5-1 to TRBJ2-3; D uncertain. CDR3 size: 13 residues. The germline V gene has CDR1 SGHRS and CDR2 YFSETQ. Trimming removed 0 bases at V and 7 bases at J, with 9 bases between.

This chain links TRBV12-3 or TRBV12-4 with TRBJ2-1; TRBD1 matches 9 bases. The length of the CDR3 is 13 residues. Trimming cost V 8 bases and J 6 bases; bases outside gene matches: 5. CDR3 coding DNA: TGTGCCAGCTCTGGACAGGGGATCAATGAGCAGTTCTTC. This encodes CASSGQGINEQFF.

The V and J genes are TRBV10-2 and TRBJ1-2; 9 bases match TRBD1. There are 16 residues in the CDR3. The V gene's germline CDR1 is WSHSY and CDR2 SAAADI. Trimming cost V 9 bases and J 3 bases; bases outside gene matches: 14. The CDR3: CASNRGLDRLDYGYTF. The CDR3 region has the DNA TGCGCCAGTAACAGGGGGCTCGATCGTTTGGACTATGGCTACACCTTC.

The gene calls are TRBV20-1 and TRBJ1-4, with unresolved D. V lost 7 bases to trimming and J lost 10 bases, with 10 bases between them. CDR3 size: 10 residues. Germline V CDR1 and CDR2: DFQATT, SNEGSKA (reference sequence). Here the CDR3 reads CSVRGRKLFF. The CDR3 nucleotides read TGCAGTGTTCGGGGAAGAAAACTGTTTTTT.